Listed below are T cell receptor beta chains from one sample, sequenced in a study of regulatory T cells in long-lasting Graves disease. TCRdb re-analysed the multiplex PCR reads in MiXCR, keeping a single row per CDR3 protein. This sample carries about 370,000 distinct CDR3 sequences, around 16% of them seen once, and the ten largest clones take approximately 22%. Specimen: peripheral blood mononuclear cells (PBMCs), collected at new diagnosis, from a patient treated with antithyroid drugs. These receptors were collected from a female donor with Graves disease. Each CDR3 is given with its conserved first and last residue. Each record gives: V gene, J gene, D gene, clone size, CDR3 DNA, CDR3 protein. The D gene is left open where the match is weak. Expanded clones get a size class; other rows say once, few or many, or leave the size out.

TRBV16	TRBJ1-1	.	many	TGTGCCAGCCTACCGAGGGCAGTGACCACTGAAGCTTTCTTT	CASLPRAVTTEAFF
TRBV28	TRBJ1-2	.	once	TGTGCCAGCAGGGCGGAGGGCTATGGCTACACCTTC	CASRAEGYGYTF
TRBV6-1	TRBJ2-4	.	.	TGTGCCAGCAGTGAAAATGGGCAGGGCATTCAGTACTTC	CASSENGQGIQYF
TRBV7-8	TRBJ2-7	TRBD2	.	TGTGCCAGCAGCGGAGGACTAGCGGGAGGGCCGAGCTCCTACGAGCAGTACTTC	CASSGGLAGGPSSYEQYF
TRBV3-1	TRBJ1-3	.	many	TGTGCCAGCACATACGAGCCCTCTGGAAACACCATATATTTT	CASTYEPSGNTIYF
TRBV12-3/TRBV12-4	TRBJ1-5	.	many	TGTGCCAGCAGTTTTGCGGAGAGTTTTCAGCCCCAGCATTTT	CASSFAESFQPQHF
TRBV12-3/TRBV12-4	TRBJ1-3	.	.	TGTGCCAGCACCCCCTGGGCAAACACCATATATTTT	CASTPWANTIYF
TRBV15	TRBJ2-5	.	.	TGTGCCACCAGCAGAGGATGGGACCAAGAGACCCAGTACTTC	CATSRGWDQETQYF
TRBV7-9	TRBJ2-1	.	many	TGTGCCAGCAGCTTGGGTCTAATAGCTGGGCAGTTCTTC	CASSLGLIAGQFF
TRBV9	TRBJ2-3	.	.	TGTGCCAGCAGCGTCGGACTCGACCTTAGCACAGATACGCAGTATTTT	CASSVGLDLSTDTQYF
TRBV9	TRBJ2-3	.	many	TGTGCCAGCAGCGCAGAGACAGGTTTGGGCACAGATACGCAGTATTTT	CASSAETGLGTDTQYF
TRBV11-1	TRBJ2-1	TRBD2	many	TGTGCCAGCAGCTCCAACCCCGGACTAGTTATCTCCTACAATGAGCAGTTCTTC	CASSSNPGLVISYNEQFF
TRBV6-5	TRBJ2-3	.	many	TGTGCCAGCAGTTCCACAAACACAGATACGCAGTATTTT	CASSSTNTDTQYF
TRBV7-9	TRBJ2-7	TRBD2	many	TGTGCCAGCAGCTGGGGACTAGCGGGAGGGCCCGAGTACTTC	CASSWGLAGGPEYF
TRBV5-1	TRBJ1-3	TRBD1	.	TGCGCCAGCAGCTTGGTGACAGGGGAAATTCGCCTTCACCCGATCTCTGGAAACACCATATATTTT	CASSLVTGEIRLHPISGNTIYF
TRBV6-2/TRBV6-3	TRBJ2-7	.	many	TGTGCCAGCAGTTACTCGACAGCGAGCTACGAGCAGTACTTC	CASSYSTASYEQYF
TRBV28	TRBJ1-1	.	many	TGTGCCAGCAGCCACAGGACCGCGAACACTGAAGCTTTCTTT	CASSHRTANTEAFF
TRBV7-8	TRBJ2-1	TRBD2	.	TGTGCCAGCAGCCGAGGACTAGCGGGAGGGCTGAATGAGCAGTTCTTC	CASSRGLAGGLNEQFF
TRBV6-2/TRBV6-3	TRBJ2-1	.	.	TGTGCCAGCAGTTCTTATAGAATCAATGAGCAGTTCTTC	CASSSYRINEQFF
TRBV20-1	TRBJ1-2	TRBD1	many	TGCAGTGCTAGAGTGGGAGGGGGCATTCGTTTTCCGGCCTATGGCTACACCTTC	CSARVGGGIRFPAYGYTF
TRBV6-1	TRBJ2-5	.	many	TGTGCCAGCAGTCGGGACCTAGAGACCCAGTACTTC	CASSRDLETQYF
TRBV30	TRBJ1-1	.	few	TGTGCCTGGACCCTGGATAGGGCTGAAGCTTTCTTT	CAWTLDRAEAFF
TRBV13	TRBJ1-4	TRBD1	many	TGTGCCAGCAGCTTCCGGGACAGGGCTGAAAAACTGTTTTTT	CASSFRDRAEKLFF
TRBV28	TRBJ2-1	.	many	TGTGCCAGCAGTCCCCAACAGGGTTCCTACAATGAGCAGTTCTTC	CASSPQQGSYNEQFF
TRBV20-1	TRBJ1-5	TRBD1	many	TGCAGTGCTAGACCCAACAGGGGGGCCAACAATCAGCCCCAGCATTTT	CSARPNRGANNQPQHF
TRBV6-1	TRBJ2-5	.	.	TGTGCCAGCAGTGAAAATGCTCCCGGGACCCAGTACTTC	CASSENAPGTQYF
TRBV9	TRBJ1-1	.	few	TGTGCCAGCAGCGTAGGGGTCTCCGGGGACACTGAAGCTTTCTTT	CASSVGVSGDTEAFF
TRBV29-1	TRBJ2-5	TRBD1	.	TGCAGCGGGGGCCGGGACAGGGGATACAATGAGCAGTACTTC	CSGGRDRGYNEQYF
TRBV9	TRBJ2-1	TRBD1	.	TGTGCCAGCAGCGTAGAAGCCGGGACAGGGATATACAATGAGCAGTTCTTC	CASSVEAGTGIYNEQFF
TRBV19	TRBJ2-3	TRBD2	few	TGTGCCAGTAGGGACCAGGGACTAGCGGACACAGATACGCAGTATTTT	CASRDQGLADTDTQYF
TRBV28	TRBJ1-1	.	.	TGTGCCAGCAGCCCCCACGGACGGCTTAACACTGAAGCTTTCTTT	CASSPHGRLNTEAFF
TRBV7-2	TRBJ1-2	.	many	TGTGCCAGCAGCTCGTCCCACAGGGTCTGGGTAACGGGGCATGGCTACACCTTC	CASSSSHRVWVTGHGYTF
TRBV6-9	TRBJ2-1	.	.	TGTGCCAGCAGTTTTCGACAGTATGATGAGCAGTTCTTC	CASSFRQYDEQFF
TRBV20-1	TRBJ2-3	.	many	TGCAGTGCGAGGGCCTCCACAGATACGCAGTATTTT	CSARASTDTQYF
TRBV4-2	TRBJ2-3	TRBD2	.	TGTGCCAGCAGAGGGAGGGGAGGCAGTTTAGCAGATACGCAGTATTTT	CASRGRGGSLADTQYF
TRBV9	TRBJ1-6	.	many	TGTGCCAGCACCCCCACGTGGGAGGGCTCACCCCTCCACTTT	CASTPTWEGSPLHF
TRBV27	TRBJ1-1	.	few	TGTGCCAGCAGCTCGGCGGCGGGACGGACGAACACTGAAGCTTTCTTT	CASSSAAGRTNTEAFF
TRBV13	TRBJ1-2	TRBD1	many	TGTGCCAGCAGCTTGGGGACAGGGCATGCTAACTATGGCTACACCTTC	CASSLGTGHANYGYTF
TRBV7-9	TRBJ1-1	TRBD1	.	TGTGCCAGCAGCCAACCTAGGACAGGGTATGCTGAAGCTTTCTTT	CASSQPRTGYAEAFF
TRBV7-2	TRBJ2-1	TRBD2	many	TGTGCCAGCAGCATAGCGGGAGGGCCTCAATACAATGAGCAGTTCTTC	CASSIAGGPQYNEQFF
TRBV12-3/TRBV12-4	TRBJ1-2	TRBD1	many	TGTGCCAGCAGTTCCCACCGACAGGGGGGTAACTATGGCTACACCTTC	CASSSHRQGGNYGYTF
TRBV13	TRBJ2-1	.	many	TGTGCCAGCAGCTTATTGAGGCGGGTGGACAATGAGCAGTTCTTC	CASSLLRRVDNEQFF
TRBV20-1	TRBJ2-5	.	many	TGCAGTGCTAGTTTGGACACACAAGAGACCCAGTACTTC	CSASLDTQETQYF
TRBV2	TRBJ1-3	.	many	TGTGCCAGCAGTGGGAGACTGGGCTCTGGAAACACCATATATTTT	CASSGRLGSGNTIYF
TRBV12-3/TRBV12-4	TRBJ2-5	TRBD2	many	TGTGCCAGCAGCCCTCCCGGGGGGGCCCGAGAGACCCAGTACTTC	CASSPPGGARETQYF
TRBV9	TRBJ2-5	TRBD1	.	TGTGCCAGCAGCGATTCGGGACAGGAGACCCAGTACTTC	CASSDSGQETQYF
TRBV11-2	TRBJ2-4	.	many	TGTGCCAGCAGCTTACCTGGGGGCGGGAACATTCAGTACTTC	CASSLPGGGNIQYF
TRBV3-1	TRBJ2-1	TRBD2	few	TGTGCCAGCAGCCAAGATCTAGCGGGGGGGCTCAATGAGCAGTTCTTC	CASSQDLAGGLNEQFF
TRBV10-2	TRBJ2-5	TRBD1	many	TGCGCCAGCAGCACTGGAGACAGGGGGCGCTGGGAGACCCAGTACTTC	CASSTGDRGRWETQYF
TRBV15	TRBJ2-1	.	few	TGTGCCACCAGCAGAGACCCTTGGTATGGGGGGCAGGGGGATGAGCAGTTCTTC	CATSRDPWYGGQGDEQFF
TRBV9	TRBJ2-3	TRBD1	.	TGTGCCAGCACTTGGGACAGCTCAGGAACGCAGTATTTT	CASTWDSSGTQYF
TRBV20-1	TRBJ2-1	TRBD1	few	TGCAGTGCTCGACAGGGGGGACCCTACAATGAGCAGTTCTTC	CSARQGGPYNEQFF
TRBV20-1	TRBJ2-2	.	.	TGCAGTGCTAGAGGGCTACAGGGGAACACCGGGGAGCTGTTTTTT	CSARGLQGNTGELFF
TRBV27	TRBJ2-3	.	many	TGTGCCAGCAAAACAAAGTCTAGGGGCGACACAGATACGCAGTATTTT	CASKTKSRGDTDTQYF